This TCR beta chain emerged from a study of cytotoxic CD8 clonotypes in ibrutinib-treated CLL. Sequencing used immunoSEQ multiplex PCR; TCRdb keeps in-frame clones, though not all of them. The sample yields about 9,400 clones, around 60% seen once. CDR3 length: 12 residues. The V gene lost 4 bases and the J gene lost 4 bases, with 5 bases spanning the gap. Looked up from germline, CDR1 is SGDLS and CDR2 is YYNGEE. This sequence originates from a human donor with chronic lymphocytic leukemia. Here the sequenced sample was PBMCs, taken before ibrutinib treatment. V is TRBV9 and J is TRBJ2-2; no reliable D call. The CDR3 sequence: CASSSFTGELFF. The CDR3 DNA reads TGTGCCAGCAGCTCCTTCACCGGGGAGCTGTTTTTT.